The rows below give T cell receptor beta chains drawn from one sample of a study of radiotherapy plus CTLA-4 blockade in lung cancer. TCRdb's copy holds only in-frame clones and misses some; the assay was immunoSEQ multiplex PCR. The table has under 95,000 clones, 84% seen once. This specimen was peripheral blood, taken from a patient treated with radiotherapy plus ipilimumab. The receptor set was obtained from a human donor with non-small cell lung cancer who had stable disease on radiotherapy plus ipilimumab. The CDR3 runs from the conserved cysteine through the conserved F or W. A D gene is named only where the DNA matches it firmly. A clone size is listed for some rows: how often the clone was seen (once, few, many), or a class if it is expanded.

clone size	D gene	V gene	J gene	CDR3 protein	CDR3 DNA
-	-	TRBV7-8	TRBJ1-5	CASSPGGQYSNQPQHF	TGTGCCAGCAGCCCTGGGGGGCAGTATAGCAATCAGCCCCAGCATTTT
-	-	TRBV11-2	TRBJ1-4	CASSRTSGRTNEKLFF	TGTGCCAGCAGCCGGACCTCTGGTAGGACTAATGAAAAACTGTTTTTT
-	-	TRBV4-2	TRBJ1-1	CASSQGGGNTEAFF	TGTGCCAGCAGCCAAGGAGGTGGGAACACTGAAGCTTTCTTT
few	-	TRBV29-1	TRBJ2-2	CSVEVNRAGELFF	TGCAGCGTTGAAGTCAATCGCGCCGGGGAGCTGTTTTTT
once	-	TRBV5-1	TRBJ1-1	CASSLETAMNTEAFF	TGCGCCAGCAGCTTGGAAACGGCCATGAACACTGAAGCTTTCTTT
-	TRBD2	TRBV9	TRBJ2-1	CASSPSGRRYNEQFF	TGTGCCAGCAGCCCCAGCGGGAGACGTTACAATGAGCAGTTCTTC
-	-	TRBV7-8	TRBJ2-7	CASSLVVGTVYYEQYF	TGTGCCAGCAGCTTAGTTGTGGGGACGGTATACTACGAGCAGTACTTC
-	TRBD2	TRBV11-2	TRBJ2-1	CASSRFPPAGAQNEQFF	TGTGCCAGCAGCCGATTCCCACCAGCGGGAGCACAGAATGAGCAGTTCTTC
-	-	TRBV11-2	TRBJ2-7	CASSKQRGYEQYF	TGTGCCAGCAGCAAACAACGGGGGTACGAGCAGTACTTC
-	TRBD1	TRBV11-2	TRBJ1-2	CASSLDPTTGGGYGYTF	TGTGCCAGCAGCTTAGATCCCACCACAGGGGGCGGCTATGGCTACACCTTC
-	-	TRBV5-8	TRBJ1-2	CASSYGTTPTGYTF	TGTGCCAGCAGCTATGGGACTACCCCAACCGGCTACACCTTC
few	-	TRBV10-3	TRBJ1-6	CAISENRARTPLHF	TGTGCCATCAGTGAAAACAGGGCTAGGACTCCCCTCCACTTT
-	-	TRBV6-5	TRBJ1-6	CASTRTEYNSPLHF	TGTGCCAGCACCCGGACAGAGTATAATTCACCCCTCCACTTT
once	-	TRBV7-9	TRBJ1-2	CASSLSRILGYTF	TGTGCCAGCAGCTTATCACGAATACTGGGCTACACCTTC
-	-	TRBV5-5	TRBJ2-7	CASSSNVLSYEQYF	TGTGCCAGCAGCTCCAACGTACTCTCCTACGAGCAGTACTTC
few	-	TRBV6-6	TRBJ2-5	CASSLASVRLQETQYF	TGTGCCAGCAGTTTAGCGTCGGTCCGGCTACAAGAGACCCAGTACTTC